A selection of T cell receptor beta chains follows, all from one sample in a study of shared clonotypes between healthy human individuals. TCRdb keeps only in-frame clones here, not all; method: immunoSEQ multiplex PCR. The sample consists of some 2.1 million clones, 85% to 95% of them appearing once. Material for sequencing was naive CD4+ T cells sorted from blood. All receptors derive from a man in his late teens or twenties in good health. CDR3s leave out the opening cysteine and the closing phenylalanine or tryptophan. Each record gives: V gene, clone size, CDR3 protein. Not all rows give a size; the values are once, few, many and, for expanded clones, a class.

>TRBV30|NA
AWNPPTGRSSYNEQF
>TRBV5-1|NA
ASSLSGTEGEKLF
>TRBV4-1|NA
ASRTQAGANLPGELF
>TRBV7-9|NA
ASSSDLPGQYNSPLH
>TRBV5-1|NA
ASSLATTGAGNTIY
>TRBV11-2|NA
ASSFTGRETQY
>TRBV5-1|once
ASSLLGSSNEKLF
>TRBV10-3|once
AIGVKNTQY
>TRBV4-1|NA
ASSQGQGSDIQY
>TRBV6-6|once
ASTLGQGDYGYT
>TRBV28|NA
ASSGQLGNQPQH
>TRBV7-7|NA
ASSSAAGETQY
>TRBV18|NA
ASSPLPLESYEQY
>TRBV5-1|NA
ASSWGDKGFPYEQY
>TRBV5-8|NA
ASRYRDPSDLYQETQY
>TRBV7-2|NA
ASILQGVGNEQF
>TRBV5-8|NA
ASSLEQGGYEQY